Sequencing of this T cell receptor beta chain was carried out in a study of CD8+ T cells in alopecia areata. Study-wide points: Alopecia totalis/universalis scalp especially showed more expanded CD8+ clones than normal scalp.

In each case, RNA was isolated and then reverse transcribed into cDNA as the sequencing template. Only in-frame clones appear in the TCRdb table, and some are missing; sequencing was by immunoSEQ multiplex PCR. The table includes some 220,000 clones, less than 75% detected once. Treatment of the sample: oral pan-JAK inhibitor, 5-10 mg twice daily. This clone was picked up a small number of times. Antigen: not known. This clonotype was obtained from a human donor with alopecia areata. This sample comprised CD4+ T cells sorted from blood, obtained at week 4, from a patient treated with tofacitinib.

The CDR3 sequence: CASSVGTPRGNTIYF. The CDR3 DNA is TGTGCCAGCAGCGTTGGAACTCCGCGGGGAAACACCATATATTTT. The chain is built from TRBV9 and TRBJ1-3; the D is unclear. The CDR3 runs 15 residues. V dropped 2 bases and J dropped 4 bases, with 13 bases sitting between them. Germline V CDR1 and CDR2: SGDLS, YYNGEE.